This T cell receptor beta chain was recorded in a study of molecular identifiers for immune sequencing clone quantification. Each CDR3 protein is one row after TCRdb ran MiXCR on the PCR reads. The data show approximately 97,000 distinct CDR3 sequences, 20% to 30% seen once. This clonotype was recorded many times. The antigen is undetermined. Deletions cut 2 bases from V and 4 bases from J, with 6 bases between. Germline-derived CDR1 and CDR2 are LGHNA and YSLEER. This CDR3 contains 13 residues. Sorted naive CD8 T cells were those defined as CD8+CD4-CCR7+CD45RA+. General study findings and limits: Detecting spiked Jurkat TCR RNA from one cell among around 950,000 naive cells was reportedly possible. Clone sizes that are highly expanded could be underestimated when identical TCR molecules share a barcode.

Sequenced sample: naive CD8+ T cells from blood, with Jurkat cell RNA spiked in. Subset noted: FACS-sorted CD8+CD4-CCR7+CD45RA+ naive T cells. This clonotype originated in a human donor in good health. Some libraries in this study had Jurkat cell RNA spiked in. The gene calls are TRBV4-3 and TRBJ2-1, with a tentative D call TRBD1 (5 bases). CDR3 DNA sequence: TGCGCCAGCAGCCAATCAGGGTACAATGAGCAGTTCTTC. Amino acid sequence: CASSQSGYNEQFF.